The entry that follows covers one TCR beta chain sequence. What it binds is not known. The data belong to a study of CD8 T cells in ankylosing spondylitis. General study findings and limits: It appeared that ankylosing spondylitis blood was characterized by a TCR beta motif of 8 or 9 highly homologous variants.

TCR beta libraries were made by quantitative 5'-RACE with molecular barcodes. TCRdb ran MiXCR on the 5' RACE reads and lists one entry per CDR3 protein. Of about 700,000 distinct CDR3 sequences in the sample, around 17% were seen once. Germline CDR1 reads WNHNN; CDR2 reads SYGVQD (reference sequence). The trim removed 6 bases at V and 2 bases at J, leaving 4 bases unmatched. This CDR3 has 15 amino acids. The TCR originated in a male donor with ankylosing spondylitis. Sample: blood, either unsorted or a sorted T cell fraction (not recorded which). The genes are TRBV10-1 and TRBJ2-6; the match to TRBD2 covers 7 bases. This CDR3 is CASSDGGTGANVLTF. The CDR3 DNA follows: TGCGCCAGCAGCGACGGGGGGACTGGGGCCAACGTCCTGACTTTC.